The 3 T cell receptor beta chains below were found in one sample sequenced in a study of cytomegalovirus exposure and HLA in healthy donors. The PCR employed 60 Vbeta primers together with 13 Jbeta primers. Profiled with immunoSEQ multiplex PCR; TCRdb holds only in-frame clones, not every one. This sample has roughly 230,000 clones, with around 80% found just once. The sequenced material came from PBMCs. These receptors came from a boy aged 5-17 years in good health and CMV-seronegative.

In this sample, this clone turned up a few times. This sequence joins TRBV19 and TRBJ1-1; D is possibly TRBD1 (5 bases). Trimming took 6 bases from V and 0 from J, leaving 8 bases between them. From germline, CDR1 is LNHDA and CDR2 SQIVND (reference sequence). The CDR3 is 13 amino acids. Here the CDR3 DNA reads TGTGCCAGTAGCAGGGTTATGAACACTGAAGCTTTCTTT. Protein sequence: CASSRVMNTEAFF.

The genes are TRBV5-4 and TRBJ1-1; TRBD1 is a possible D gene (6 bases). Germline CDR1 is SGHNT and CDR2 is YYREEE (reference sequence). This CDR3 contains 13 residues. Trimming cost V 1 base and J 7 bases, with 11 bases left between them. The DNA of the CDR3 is TGTGCCAGCAGCTTGAGGGGGACACATGAAGCTTTCTTT. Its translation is CASSLRGTHEAFF.

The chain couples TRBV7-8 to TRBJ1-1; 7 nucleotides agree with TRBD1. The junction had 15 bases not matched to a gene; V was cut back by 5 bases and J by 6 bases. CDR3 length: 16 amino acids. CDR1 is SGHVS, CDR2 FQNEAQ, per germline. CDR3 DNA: TGTGCCAGCAGCCGAACCTCGACAGGGAAAAGGGCTGAAGCTTTCTTT. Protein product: CASSRTSTGKRAEAFF.